This T cell receptor (beta chain) appears in the sequencing data of a study of radiotherapy plus CTLA-4 blockade in lung cancer. Study-wide points: TCR clones from tumors expanded in blood after radiotherapy plus ipilimumab.

Regarding this clone: Its specificity is not known.

Repertoires were generated with immunoSEQ multiplex PCR, while TCRdb's copy carries only in-frame clones and drops some. Seen here are about 95,000 clones, roughly 85% observed once, and the top ten hold around 0.9%. Trimming removed 4 bases at V and 7 bases at J, with 13 bases between. CDR1 is MDHEN and CDR2 is SYDVKM in the germline V gene. The CDR3 has 13 residues. The source of this sequence is a human donor with non-small cell lung cancer who had stable disease on radiotherapy plus ipilimumab. The rearrangement uses TRBV28 and TRBJ1-2; no definite D call. The input for sequencing was peripheral blood, taken from a patient treated with radiotherapy plus ipilimumab. This CDR3 is CASSSSPYRGYTF. CDR3 nucleotide sequence: TGTGCCAGCAGTTCTAGTCCATATCGTGGCTACACCTTC.